Shown below are 5 T cell receptor beta chains from a single sample sequenced in a study of blood T cell repertoires in COVID-19. Here immunoSEQ multiplex PCR was the method, and the copy in TCRdb shows in-frame clones only, minus some. The sample includes more than 200,000 clones, 88% seen only once; the top ten take 2.1%. The sequenced material came from peripheral blood. Receptor source: a middle-aged woman who had recovered from COVID-19.

The V call is TRBV19, the J call TRBJ1-2; D is ambiguous. The V end was cut by 0 bases, the J end by 4 bases, with 15 bases between. The CDR3 sequence is 16 residues long. Germline-derived CDR1 and CDR2 are LNHDA and SQIVND (reference sequence). CDR3 region: CASSIDSGGSGYGYTF. The CDR3 bases are TGTGCCAGTAGTATAGATAGTGGAGGGTCGGGCTATGGCTACACCTTC.

The chain has TRBV7-2 and TRBJ2-3; TRBD1 matches at 11 bases. The CDR3 has 16 amino acids. The trim removed 5 bases at V and 5 bases at J, leaving 9 bases unmatched. Germline loops: CDR1 SGHTA, CDR2 FQGNSA. This CDR3 is CASSPRDRGFRDTQYF. DNA of the CDR3: TGTGCCAGCAGCCCCCGGGACAGGGGGTTCAGAGATACGCAGTATTTT.

This clone was counted once. The chain recombines TRBV19 with TRBJ2-3, with 7 positions matching TRBD1. V shed 3 bases and J 0 bases; nucleotides not matched to a gene: 0. There are 14 residues in the CDR3. Germline V gene lookup returns CDR1 LNHDA and CDR2 SQIVND (reference sequence). The CDR3 protein is CASSMGQSTDTQYF. In DNA, the CDR3 is TGTGCCAGTAGTATGGGACAGAGCACAGATACGCAGTATTTT.

V and J are TRBV19 and TRBJ2-1; 9 nucleotides match TRBD1. The length of the CDR3 is 14 residues. Germline lookup yields CDR1 LNHDA and CDR2 SQIVND (reference sequence). V was pared by 5 bases and J by 4 bases, with 3 bases of the junction left unmatched. CDR3: CASSRDRVYNEQFF. CDR3 coding DNA: TGTGCCAGTAGTCGGGACAGGGTGTACAATGAGCAGTTCTTC.

Only one count was recorded for this clone. This chain links TRBV7-8 with TRBJ2-3; D is perhaps TRBD2 (5 bases). This CDR3 has 15 residues. Germline CDR1 and CDR2: SGHVS and FQNEAQ. Trimming took off 0 bases at V and 11 bases at J, with 18 bases between the two ends. This CDR3 reads CASSLAAKGSAQQYF. The CDR3 nucleotides read TGTGCCAGCAGCTTAGCGGCAAAAGGGAGTGCTCAGCAGTATTTT.